The sequence of this T cell receptor beta chain was determined in a study of blood T cell repertoires in COVID-19. Study overall: PBMCs, B-cell-depleted T cells, or T cells provided the cDNA or gDNA that made up the material.

Germline V gene lookup returns CDR1 SGHNT and CDR2 YYREEE (reference sequence). This CDR3 is 16 amino acids long. Under the authors' procedure: Researchers report that nucleated cell counts were estimated from reference gene primer amplification. TCRdb's copy holds only in-frame clones and misses some; the assay was immunoSEQ multiplex PCR. V and J calls and clone size are given by that table; D and trimming were obtained from the DNA. The sample carries about 69,000 clones, under 95% recorded once. Of note for this clone: A junction end diverges from the germline sequence, so it may reflect a read error.

Material for sequencing was peripheral blood. This receptor was obtained from a woman aged 60-75 years with active COVID-19. J is TRBJ2-7 and V is TRBV5-4; weak D call: TRBD1 (6 bases). For the CDR3, the DNA is TGTGCCAGCAGCATAGCTATGGGGGCGAGCACCCATACCTTGAACTTC. Translating gives CASSIAMGASTHTLNF.